Sequencing of this T cell receptor beta chain was carried out in a study of cytomegalovirus exposure and HLA in healthy donors. Overall study: An early data release held 75 million to 100 million unique TCRs from HLA-typed donors.

The PCR employed 60 Vbeta primers together with 13 Jbeta primers. Sequencing used immunoSEQ multiplex PCR; TCRdb keeps in-frame clones, though not all of them. The sample has approximately 140,000 clones, 75% to 80% seen once; the top ten hold approximately 4.9%. Germline V gene data show CDR1 as SGHRS and CDR2 as YFSETQ. This CDR3 has 15 residues. Trimming at V came to 0 bases and at J to 10 bases, leaving 5 bases not matched to a gene. The sample comprised PBMCs. The TCR sequence derives from a woman aged 50 to 60 in good health and CMV-seronegative. J is TRBJ2-1 and V is TRBV5-1, with 12 bases identical to TRBD2. For the CDR3, the DNA is TGCGCCAGCAGCTTGGCACTAGCGGGGGGCAAAGAGCAGTTCTTC. It translates to CASSLALAGGKEQFF.